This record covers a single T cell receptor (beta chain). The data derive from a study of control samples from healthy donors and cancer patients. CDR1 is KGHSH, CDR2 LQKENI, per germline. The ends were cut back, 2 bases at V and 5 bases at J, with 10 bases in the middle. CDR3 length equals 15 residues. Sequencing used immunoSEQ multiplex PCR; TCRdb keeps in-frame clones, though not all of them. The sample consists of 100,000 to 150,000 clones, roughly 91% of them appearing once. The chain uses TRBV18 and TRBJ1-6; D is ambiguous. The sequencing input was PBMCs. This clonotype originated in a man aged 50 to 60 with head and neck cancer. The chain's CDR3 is CASSPGRRDNSPLHF. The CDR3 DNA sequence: TGTGCCAGCTCACCAGGACGGCGTGATAATTCACCCCTCCACTTT.